This TCR beta chain comes out of a study of blood T cell repertoires in COVID-19. Study-level information: Acute and convalescent COVID-19 specimens originated in the United States, Italy and Spain. Sources were T cells, B-cell-depleted T cells, or PBMCs; the material itself was cDNA or gDNA.

The V and J ends lost 3 bases and 0 bases, in that order; junction bases with no gene match: 7. The germline V gene encodes CDR1 MGHRA and CDR2 YSYEKL. The CDR3 sequence is 17 residues long. As originally analysed: Amplification of reference gene primers provided the estimated nucleated cell counts. Sequencing was performed with immunoSEQ multiplex PCR; in TCRdb, only in-frame clones are kept and a portion is missing. V and J calls and clone size are copied from that table; D and trimming were computed from the DNA. Counted here are 95,000 to 120,000 clones, approximately 85% occurring once; the ten biggest clones make up 3% to 3.5%.

The V and J genes are TRBV4-1 and TRBJ1-3; 8 positions agree with TRBD1. This receptor was taken from a man aged 40-50 years with acute or convalescent COVID-19. The source material was peripheral blood. DNA for the CDR3: TGCGCCAGCAGCCAGGACAGGGCGATTAGCTCTGGAAACACCATATATTTT. It codes for CASSQDRAISSGNTIYF.